The present TCR beta chain was sequenced within a study of regulatory T cells in long-lasting Graves disease. Overall study: Graves' patients who were just diagnosed had used antithyroid drugs for under 3 months.

Researchers made TCR beta libraries by using iRepertoire HTBI primers and running Arm-PCR on CDR3 regions. TCRdb re-called the multiplex PCR reads through MiXCR, storing one row per CDR3 protein. The sample yields under 700,000 distinct CDR3 sequences, approximately 16% seen once. CDR3 size: 15 residues. Germline V gene lookup returns CDR1 SGHVS and CDR2 FQNEAQ. Trimming pared 1 base from V and 6 bases from J, leaving 12 bases between. Time point defined: newly diagnosed GD, antithyroid drugs for less than 3 months. PBMC-extracted RNA yielded the TCR library. The authors drew about 9 milliliters of peripheral blood into EDTA tubes. These sequences were also reported in another study, on T cells in Graves' hyperthyroidism and ophthalmopathy. According to that study: HTBI primers were used for first-round RT-PCR of the TCR CDR3. A 13 V-J model separated ophthalmopathy from stable hyperthyroidism.

The chain joins TRBV7-8 to TRBJ2-2, with D tentatively TRBD2 (6 bases). Sequenced material: peripheral blood mononuclear cells (PBMCs), taken at new diagnosis, from a patient treated with antithyroid drugs. This clonotype was obtained from a woman in her forties or fifties with Graves disease. The CDR3 nucleotides read TGTGCCAGCAGCTTAGGGAGGAGGGCCGCCGGGGAGCTGTTTTTT. Translated, it gives CASSLGRRAAGELFF.